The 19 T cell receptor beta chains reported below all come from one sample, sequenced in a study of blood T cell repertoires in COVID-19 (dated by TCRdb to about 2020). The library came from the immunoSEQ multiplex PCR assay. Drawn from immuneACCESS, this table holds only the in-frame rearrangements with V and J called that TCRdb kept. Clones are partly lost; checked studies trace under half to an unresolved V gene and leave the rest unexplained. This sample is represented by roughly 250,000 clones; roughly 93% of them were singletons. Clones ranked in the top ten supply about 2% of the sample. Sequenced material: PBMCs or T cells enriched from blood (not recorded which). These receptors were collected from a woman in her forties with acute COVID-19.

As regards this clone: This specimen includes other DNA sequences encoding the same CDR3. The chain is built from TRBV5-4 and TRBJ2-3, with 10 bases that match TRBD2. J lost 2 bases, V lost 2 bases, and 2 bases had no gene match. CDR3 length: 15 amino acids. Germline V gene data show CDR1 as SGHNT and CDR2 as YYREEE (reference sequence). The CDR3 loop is CASSFGLADTDTQYF. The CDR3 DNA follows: TGTGCCAGCAGCTTCGGACTAGCGGACACAGATACGCAGTATTTT.

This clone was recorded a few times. The CDR3 loop is CASSPRTTYEQYF. CDR3 in DNA: TGTGCCAGCAGCCCCCGGACAACCTACGAGCAGTACTTC. The V gene is TRBV7-2, the J gene TRBJ2-7; the D gene is possibly TRBD1 (5 bases). The germline CDR1 and CDR2 sequences are SGHTA and FQGNSA. The CDR3 contains 13 residues. Trimming left V 5 bases short and J 2 bases short, with 10 bases between. The full variable domain, its missing parts supplied by reference TRBV7-2 and TRBJ2-7, is GAGVSQSPSNKVTEKGKDVELRCDPISGHTALYWYRQSLGQGLEFLIYFQGNSAPDKSGLPSDRFSAERTGGSVSTLTIQRTQQEDSAVYLCASSPRTTYEQYFGPGTRLTVT.

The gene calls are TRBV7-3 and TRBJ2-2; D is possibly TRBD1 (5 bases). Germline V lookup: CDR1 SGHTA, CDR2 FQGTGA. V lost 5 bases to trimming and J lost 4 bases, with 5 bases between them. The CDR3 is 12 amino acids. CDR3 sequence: CASSQGTGELFF. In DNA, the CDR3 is TGTGCCAGCAGCCAGGGCACCGGGGAGCTGTTTTTT.

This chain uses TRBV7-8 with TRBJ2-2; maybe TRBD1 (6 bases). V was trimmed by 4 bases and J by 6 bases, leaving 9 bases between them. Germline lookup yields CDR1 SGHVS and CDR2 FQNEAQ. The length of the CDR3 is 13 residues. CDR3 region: CASSSHRAGELFF. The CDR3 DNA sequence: TGTGCCAGCAGCTCGCACAGGGCCGGGGAGCTGTTTTTT. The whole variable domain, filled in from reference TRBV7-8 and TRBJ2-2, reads GAGVSQSPRYKVAKRGQDVALRCDPISGHVSLFWYQQALGQGPEFLTYFQNEAQLDKSGLPSDRFFAERPEGSVSTLKIQRTQQEDSAVYLCASSSHRAGELFFGEGSRLTVL.

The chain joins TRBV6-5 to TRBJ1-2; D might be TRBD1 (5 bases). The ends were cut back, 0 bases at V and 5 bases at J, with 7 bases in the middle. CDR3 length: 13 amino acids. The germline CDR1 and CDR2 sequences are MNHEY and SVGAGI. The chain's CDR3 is CASSYSAGYGYTF. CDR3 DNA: TGTGCCAGCAGTTACTCCGCAGGGTATGGCTACACCTTC.

CDR3 residues: CASSFAGGSNYGYTF. The DNA for the CDR3 is TGTGCCAGCAGTTTCGCAGGGGGTTCAAACTATGGCTACACCTTC. V and J are TRBV28 and TRBJ1-2, with 7 positions matching TRBD1. Germline-derived CDR1 and CDR2 are MDHEN and SYDVKM. The ends lost 3 bases at V and 2 bases at J; junction bases unmatched: 6. The CDR3 has 15 amino acids.

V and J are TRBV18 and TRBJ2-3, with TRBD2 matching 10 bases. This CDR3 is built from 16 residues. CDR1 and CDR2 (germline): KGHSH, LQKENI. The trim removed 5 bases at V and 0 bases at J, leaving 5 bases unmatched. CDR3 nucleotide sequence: TGTGCCAGCTCAAATCCGACTAGCGGGAGCACAGATACGCAGTATTTT. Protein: CASSNPTSGSTDTQYF.

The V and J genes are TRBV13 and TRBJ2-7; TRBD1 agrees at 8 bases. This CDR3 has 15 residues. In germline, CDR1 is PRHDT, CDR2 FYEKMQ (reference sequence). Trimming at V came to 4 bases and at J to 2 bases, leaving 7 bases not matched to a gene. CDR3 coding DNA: TGTGCCAGCAGCTCTGACGGACAGGGAACCTACGAGCAGTACTTC. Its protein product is CASSSDGQGTYEQYF.

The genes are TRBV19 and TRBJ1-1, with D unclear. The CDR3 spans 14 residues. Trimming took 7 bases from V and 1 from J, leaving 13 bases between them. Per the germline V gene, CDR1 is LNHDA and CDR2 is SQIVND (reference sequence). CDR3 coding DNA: TGTGCCAGTACCTCCGAGGATTCGAACACTGAAGCTTTCTTT. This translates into CASTSEDSNTEAFF.

As DNA, the CDR3 is TGTGCCAGTAGTATGAGGCAGGGGGGCACTGAAGCTTTCTTT. Its translation: CASSMRQGGTEAFF. The rearrangement uses TRBV19 and TRBJ1-1; TRBD1 agrees at 7 bases. Germline V CDR1 and CDR2: LNHDA, SQIVND (reference sequence). V was pared by 3 bases and J by 4 bases, with 5 bases of the junction left unmatched. This CDR3 is built from 14 residues.

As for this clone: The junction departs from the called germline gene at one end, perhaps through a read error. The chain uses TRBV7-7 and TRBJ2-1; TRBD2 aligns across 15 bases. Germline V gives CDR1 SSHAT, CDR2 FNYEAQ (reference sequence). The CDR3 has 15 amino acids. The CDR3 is CASSSGLAGGNEQFF. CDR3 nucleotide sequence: TGTGCTAGCAGTTCGGGACTAGCGGGGGGTAATGAGCAGTTCTTC.

CDR3 loop: CASSETAGTRGEQFF. The CDR3 DNA follows: TGTGCCAGCAGTGAAACAGCCGGGACTCGGGGGGAGCAGTTCTTC. This rearrangement joins TRBV2 to TRBJ2-1; possible D gene TRBD2, 6 bases. The germline CDR1 and CDR2 sequences are SNHLY and FYNNEI. The CDR3 is made up of 15 amino acids. The V end was cut by 2 bases, the J end by 10 bases, with 18 bases between.

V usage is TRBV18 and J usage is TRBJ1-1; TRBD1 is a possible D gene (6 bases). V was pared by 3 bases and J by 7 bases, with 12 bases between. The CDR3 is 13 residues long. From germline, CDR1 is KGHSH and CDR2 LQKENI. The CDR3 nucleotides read TGTGCCAGCTCACCCAGACAGGCTGATGAAGCTTTCTTT. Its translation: CASSPRQADEAFF.

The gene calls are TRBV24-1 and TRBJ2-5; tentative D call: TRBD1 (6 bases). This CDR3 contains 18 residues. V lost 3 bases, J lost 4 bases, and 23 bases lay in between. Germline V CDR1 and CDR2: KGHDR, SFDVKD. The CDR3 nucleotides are TGTGCCACCAGTGATGGTATCACAGGGTCGGTTGGAGGAGAGACCCAGTACTTC. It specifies CATSDGITGSVGGETQYF.

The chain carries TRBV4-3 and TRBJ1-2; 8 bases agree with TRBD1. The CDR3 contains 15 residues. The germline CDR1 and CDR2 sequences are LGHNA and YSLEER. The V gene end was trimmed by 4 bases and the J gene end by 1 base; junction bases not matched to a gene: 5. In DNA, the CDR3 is TGCGCCAGCAGCCCCTGGACAGGGAGTAACTATGGCTACACCTTC. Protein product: CASSPWTGSNYGYTF.

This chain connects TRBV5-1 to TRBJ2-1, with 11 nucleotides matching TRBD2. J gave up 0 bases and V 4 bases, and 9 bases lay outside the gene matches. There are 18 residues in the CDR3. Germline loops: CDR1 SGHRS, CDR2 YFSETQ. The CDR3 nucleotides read TGCGCCAGCAGCGGACTAGCGGGCGTTTCAAGCTCCTACAATGAGCAGTTCTTC. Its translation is CASSGLAGVSSSYNEQFF.

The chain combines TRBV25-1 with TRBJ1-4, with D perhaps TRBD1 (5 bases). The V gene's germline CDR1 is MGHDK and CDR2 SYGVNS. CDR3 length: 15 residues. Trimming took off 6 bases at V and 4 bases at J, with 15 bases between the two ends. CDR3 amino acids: CASSSGLPLNEKLFF. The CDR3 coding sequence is TGTGCCAGCAGCTCAGGGCTTCCCCTTAATGAAAAACTGTTTTTT.

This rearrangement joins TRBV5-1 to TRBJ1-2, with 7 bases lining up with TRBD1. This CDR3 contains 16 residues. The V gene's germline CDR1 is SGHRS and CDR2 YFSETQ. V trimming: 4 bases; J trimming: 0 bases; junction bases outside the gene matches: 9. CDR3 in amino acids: CASSLDLTGANYGYTF. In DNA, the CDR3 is TGCGCCAGCAGCCTAGACCTTACAGGGGCTAACTATGGCTACACCTTC.

The CDR3, as DNA: TGTGCCAGCAGGCCGCTTACGGGCTACAATGAGCAGTTCTTC. Protein product: CASRPLTGYNEQFF. The rearrangement uses TRBV27 and TRBJ2-1; D is unresolved. The germline CDR1 and CDR2 sequences are MNHEY and SMNVEV (reference sequence). The CDR3 totals 14 residues. The ends were cut back, 6 bases at V and 3 bases at J, with 12 bases in the middle.